The T cell receptor (beta chain) described here comes from a study of T cells in Graves' hyperthyroidism and ophthalmopathy. Across the whole study: Once the initial diagnosis was made, peripheral blood was obtained before any treatment.

Findings and limits, study-wide: Researchers found most expanded thyroid clonotypes above 0.001 in blood as well.

This clonotype was observed at least ten times. Its antigen remains unknown. The PBMCs were taken from approximately 11 ml of fresh peripheral blood. The length of the CDR3 is 17 residues. The ends lost 5 bases at V and 4 bases at J; junction bases unmatched: 15. CDR1 and CDR2 from the germline V gene are MNHEY and SMNVEV (reference sequence). Amplified TCR beta CDR3 regions came from RNA transcripts. Initially, a first-round RT-PCR of the TCR CDR3 employed the HTBI primer set. MiXCR, applied by TCRdb to the multiplex PCR reads, yields one record per CDR3 protein. The sample records fewer than 700,000 distinct CDR3 sequences, roughly 17% being singletons.

Sequenced input: blood. The source is a woman under 30 with Graves' ophthalmopathy. The V and J genes are TRBV27 and TRBJ2-5; 8 bases map to TRBD2. The CDR3 loop is CASSPRRGVAGSETQYF. The CDR3, as DNA: TGTGCCAGCAGTCCCCGCCGTGGGGTAGCGGGGTCAGAGACCCAGTACTTC.